These 24 T cell receptor beta chains were all obtained from the same sample, sequenced in a study of shared clonotypes between healthy human individuals. The method was immunoSEQ multiplex PCR; TCRdb's version includes in-frame clones alone and lacks a portion of them. The sample carries roughly 2.2 million clones, over 85% recorded once. Material: naive CD4+ T cells from PBMCs. Subset indicated: CD45RA+ positively selected. The source of these receptors is a man aged 18 to 30 in good health. Some clones in this sample may be carry-over from other donors' samples.

The chain joins TRBV7-3 to TRBJ2-2; 7 bases are shared with TRBD1. V was pared by 8 bases and J by 4 bases, with 10 bases of the junction left unmatched. This CDR3 contains 15 residues. Germline V gene sequence: CDR1 SGHTA, CDR2 FQGTGA. The CDR3 DNA reads TGTGCCAGCGGACAGGACCCCCTGAGCACCGGGGAGCTGTTTTTT. It yields the protein CASGQDPLSTGELFF. The full variable domain, in which reference TRBV7-3 and TRBJ2-2 provide the parts outside the CDR3, is GAGVSQTPSNKVTEKGKYVELRCDPISGHTALYWYRQSLGQGPEFLIYFQGTGAADDSGLPNDRFFAVRPEGSVSTLKIQRTERGDSAVYLCASGQDPLSTGELFFGEGSRLTVL.

The chain has TRBV5-1 and TRBJ1-1; 7 bases agree with TRBD1. The CDR3 is made up of 17 amino acids. Per the germline V gene, CDR1 is SGHRS and CDR2 is YFSETQ. Trimming took 3 bases from V and 0 from J; bases not matched to a gene: 11. In DNA, the CDR3 is TGCGCCAGCAGCTCAGGACAGGCGAGTCCCTTGAACACTGAAGCTTTCTTT. This translates into CASSSGQASPLNTEAFF.

On this clone: Other DNA sequences in this specimen translate into the identical CDR3. The J gene is TRBJ1-2, the V gene TRBV6-1; no clear D. This CDR3 contains 12 residues. In germline, CDR1 is MNHNS, CDR2 SASEGT. V lost 0 bases and J 2 bases, leaving 1 base between the germline ends. As DNA, the CDR3 is TGTGCCAGCAGTGAAGCAAACTATGGCTACACCTTC. Translating it yields CASSEANYGYTF.

The chain recombines TRBV5-4 with TRBJ2-1, with 11 positions matching TRBD1. This CDR3 is built from 16 residues. V gave up 2 bases and J gave up 3 bases; unmatched junction bases: 4. Per the germline V gene, CDR1 is SGHNT and CDR2 is YYREEE (reference sequence). CDR3 sequence reads: CASSFPGTGGYNEQFF. The CDR3 nucleotides read TGTGCCAGCAGCTTCCCTGGGACAGGGGGCTACAATGAGCAGTTCTTC.

This chain links TRBV9 with TRBJ2-2, with a weak D call TRBD2 (5 bases). The germline CDR1 and CDR2 sequences are SGDLS and YYNGEE. This CDR3 region has 14 residues. V lost 2 bases and J lost 5, with 10 bases in between. The CDR3: CASSVVTSTGELFF. The DNA of the CDR3 is TGTGCCAGCAGCGTCGTTACTAGTACCGGGGAGCTGTTTTTT. Looking up the rest from reference TRBV9 and TRBJ2-2 gives the full variable domain: DSGVTQTPKHLITATGQRVTLRCSPRSGDLSVYWYQQSLDQGLQFLIQYYNGEERAKGNILERFSAQQFPDLHSELNLSSLELGDSALYFCASSVVTSTGELFFGEGSRLTVL.

This rearrangement joins TRBV5-4 to TRBJ2-7; TRBD2 matches at 8 bases. The germline V gene encodes CDR1 SGHNT and CDR2 YYREEE (reference sequence). V lost 3 bases, J lost 0 bases, and 5 bases stayed unmatched. The CDR3 loop spans 15 amino acids. In DNA form, the CDR3 reads TGTGCCAGCAGCTCGGGACTAGTTTCCTCCTACGAGCAGTACTTC. Translation gives CASSSGLVSSYEQYF. Variable domain in full (rest from reference TRBV5-4 and TRBJ2-7): ETGVTQSPTHLIKTRGQQVTLRCSSQSGHNTVSWYQQALGQGPQFIFQYYREEENGRGNFPPRFSGLQFPNYSSELNVNALELDDSALYLCASSSGLVSSYEQYFGPGTRLTVT.

This chain connects TRBV29-1 to TRBJ2-3, with D possibly TRBD2 on 5 matching bases. This CDR3 contains 13 residues. V was cut by 7 bases and J by 3 bases, with 14 bases left in between. Germline assignment: CDR1 SQVTM and CDR2 ANQGSEA. CDR3 loop: CSAGLFNTDTQYF. CDR3 sequence (DNA): TGCAGCGCCGGACTGTTTAATACAGATACGCAGTATTTT.

Details on this clone: The sample carries other DNA sequences with the same CDR3. The rearrangement joins TRBV9 to TRBJ2-1, with D perhaps matching TRBD2 (6 bases). Trimming removed 0 bases at V and 0 bases at J, with 10 bases between. CDR3 length equals 16 residues. The germline CDR1 and CDR2 sequences are SGDLS and YYNGEE. CDR3 in amino acids: CASSVAGRGSYNEQFF. As DNA, the CDR3 is TGTGCCAGCAGCGTAGCAGGGCGGGGCTCCTACAATGAGCAGTTCTTC.

On this clone: A read error may produce the germline difference seen at one junction end. V is TRBV10-3 and J is TRBJ1-2, with D possibly being TRBD1 (6 bases). The germline gives CDR1 ENHRY, CDR2 SYGVKD. There are 14 residues in the CDR3. In nucleotides, the CDR3 is TGTGCCATCAGCGCCGGGACACCCATACAGGGTATGTTCTTC. It encodes CAISAGTPIQGMFF.

A single count supports this clone. The chain carries TRBV7-2 and TRBJ2-3; maybe TRBD1 (5 bases). The V end lost 1 base, the J end lost 0 bases, and 11 bases lay between the germline ends. There are 16 residues in the CDR3. Germline V gene data show CDR1 as SGHTA and CDR2 as FQGNSA. Here the CDR3 reads CASSLGGTGSTDTQYF. CDR3 DNA: TGTGCCAGCAGCTTAGGGGGCACAGGTAGCACAGATACGCAGTATTTT.

The gene calls are TRBV19 and TRBJ1-2; D is unresolved. The V end lost 5 bases, the J end lost 9 bases, and 19 bases lay between the germline ends. There are 14 residues in the CDR3. Germline values: CDR1 LNHDA, CDR2 SQIVND (reference sequence). The CDR3 here is CASSAQNGPLRYTF. The DNA for the CDR3 is TGTGCCAGTAGTGCCCAAAATGGGCCCTTGCGCTACACCTTC.

The chain recombines TRBV28 with TRBJ2-6; no definite D call. Germline V CDR1 and CDR2: MDHEN, SYDVKM. CDR3 length: 15 amino acids. The V gene lost 1 base and the J gene lost 4 bases, with 8 bases spanning the gap. For the CDR3, the DNA is TGTGCCAGCAGTTTATCTCTAACAGGGGCCAACGTCCTGACTTTC. This sequence encodes CASSLSLTGANVLTF.

The chain is built from TRBV5-1 and TRBJ2-3; TRBD2 matches 9 bases. CDR3 length: 16 amino acids. The ends lost 6 bases at V and 4 bases at J; junction bases unmatched: 12. Germline lookup yields CDR1 SGHRS and CDR2 YFSETQ. The chain's CDR3 is CASKTAGGPRADTQYF. The CDR3 region has the DNA TGCGCCAGCAAGACAGCGGGAGGCCCCCGGGCAGATACGCAGTATTTT.

The rearrangement links TRBV5-5 to TRBJ1-1; 8 bases fit TRBD1. The CDR3 runs to 14 residues. Per the germline V gene, CDR1 is SGHKS and CDR2 is YYEKEE (reference sequence). Germline trimming cut 4 bases from V and 5 bases from J; bases unmatched to any gene: 7. CDR3 region: CASSDDRGWTEAFF. Here the CDR3 DNA reads TGTGCCAGCAGCGACGACAGGGGATGGACTGAAGCTTTCTTT.

The rearrangement uses TRBV5-3 and TRBJ2-2; tentatively, D is TRBD2 (6 bases). TRBV5-3 qualifies as an ORF whose function is uncertain. With 1 base removed from V and 5 bases from J, the gap between germline ends came to 15 bases. This CDR3 region has 16 residues. CDR3 DNA: TGTGCCAGAAGCTTGATGGTGGGAGGTCGGACCGGGGAGCTGTTTTTT. Residues: CARSLMVGGRTGELFF.

The chain couples TRBV7-8 to TRBJ2-5, with TRBD2 matching 9 bases. The germline V gene encodes CDR1 SGHVS and CDR2 FQNEAQ. This CDR3 region has 17 residues. The junction had 6 bases not matched to a gene; V was cut back by 1 base and J by 0 bases. The CDR3 nucleotides are TGTGCCAGCAGCTTAGGCTATAGCGGGAGAGACCAAGAGACCCAGTACTTC. It yields the protein CASSLGYSGRDQETQYF.

The chain combines TRBV28 with TRBJ2-1; D is perhaps TRBD1 (6 bases). The CDR3 runs 15 residues. V was cut by 5 bases and J by 3 bases, with 14 bases left in between. Per the germline V gene, CDR1 is MDHEN and CDR2 is SYDVKM. The CDR3 region is CASSNTGSYYNEQFF. The CDR3 nucleotides are TGTGCCAGCAGTAATACAGGGTCCTACTACAATGAGCAGTTCTTC.

The V gene is TRBV5-6, the J gene TRBJ2-3, with D possibly matching TRBD2 (5 bases). Germline V gene lookup returns CDR1 SGHDT and CDR2 YYEEEE. V lost 6 bases and J lost 1, with 15 bases in between. The CDR3 runs 15 residues. Here the CDR3 DNA reads TGTGCCAGCACTACGAGGGAGATGGGCACAGATACGCAGTATTTT. This gives the protein CASTTREMGTDTQYF. Drawing the rest from reference TRBV5-6 and TRBJ2-3, the complete variable domain is DAGVTQSPTHLIKTRGQQVTLRCSPKSGHDTVSWYQQALGQGPQFIFQYYEEEERQRGNFPDRFSGHQFPNYSSELNVNALLLGDSALYLCASTTREMGTDTQYFGPGTRLTVL.

This clone was seen just once. The V gene is TRBV6-6, the J gene TRBJ1-4; maybe TRBD1 (5 bases). Trimming left V 4 bases short and J 3 bases short, with 9 bases between. The CDR3 is 14 amino acids. Germline values: CDR1 MNHNY, CDR2 SVGAGI (reference sequence). The CDR3 DNA follows: TGTGCCAGCAGTTTGACGACAGCTAATGAAAAACTGTTTTTT. Its translation: CASSLTTANEKLFF.

The chain joins TRBV7-6 to TRBJ1-1, with D possibly matching TRBD1 (6 bases). Trimming removed 8 bases at V and 0 bases at J, with 13 bases between. CDR3 size: 14 residues. From germline, CDR1 is SGHVS and CDR2 FNYEAQ. CDR3 nucleotide sequence: TGTGCCAGCGCCTACAGGGACATGAACACTGAAGCTTTCTTT. Translating it yields CASAYRDMNTEAFF.

The J gene is TRBJ1-1, the V gene TRBV18; D uncertain. This CDR3 spans 14 amino acids. V lost 2 bases and J lost 4, with 11 bases in between. Germline V gives CDR1 KGHSH, CDR2 LQKENI. This chain's CDR3 is CASSPSPQFTEAFF. In DNA, the CDR3 is TGTGCCAGCTCACCATCCCCCCAGTTCACTGAAGCTTTCTTT. Full variable domain (remainder filled in from reference TRBV18 and TRBJ1-1): NAGVMQNPRHLVRRRGQEARLRCSPMKGHSHVYWYRQLPEEGLKFMVYLQKENIIDESGMPKERFSAEFPKEGPSILRIQQVVRGDSAAYFCASSPSPQFTEAFFGQGTRLTVV.

This chain connects TRBV27 to TRBJ2-1, with unresolved D. The V and J ends lost 8 bases and 0 bases respectively, with 14 bases between them. The CDR3 loop spans 15 amino acids. Germline assignment: CDR1 MNHEY and CDR2 SMNVEV (reference sequence). DNA for the CDR3: TGTGCCAGCTCAAAGGCCAAGAACTCCTACAATGAGCAGTTCTTC. Amino acid sequence: CASSKAKNSYNEQFF.

As for this clone: Other DNA sequences of this sample code for an identical CDR3. CDR3 in amino acids: CASRGQGGNSPLHF. In DNA form, the CDR3 reads TGTGCCAGCAGGGGACAGGGAGGGAATTCACCCCTCCACTTT. The chain recombines TRBV6-5 with TRBJ1-6, with TRBD1 matching over 9 bases. Germline V lookup: CDR1 MNHEY, CDR2 SVGAGI. This CDR3 spans 14 amino acids. J was trimmed by 7 bases and V by 6 bases; bases with no gene match: 4.

The chain couples TRBV2 to TRBJ2-1; 10 bases agree with TRBD2. Germline values: CDR1 SNHLY, CDR2 FYNNEI. Losses at the gene ends were 5 bases for V and 9 bases for J; bases not matched to a gene: 10. This CDR3 spans 15 amino acids. CDR3 in amino acids: CASSPLGLAGVEQFF. The CDR3 DNA reads as TGTGCCAGCAGTCCGTTGGGGCTAGCGGGAGTTGAGCAGTTCTTC.